The clone carrying this T cell receptor (beta chain) is classed as medium-sized by frequency. The record originates from a study of CD8 T cells in cerebrospinal fluid in Alzheimer's disease. TCRdb reanalyzed the 10x single-cell sequencing reads, giving one entry per CDR3 protein sequence and no DNA. The clone table shows over a thousand distinct CDR3 sequences, with the ten largest holding roughly a tenth. The CDR3 runs to 15 residues. CDR1 is MNHNS, CDR2 SASEGT, per germline. The J gene is TRBJ1-5, the V gene TRBV6-1. What was sequenced was cerebrospinal fluid. The TCR comes from a human donor with mild cognitive impairment. CDR3 in amino acids: CASQQGLDSNQPQHF.